The source of this T cell receptor beta chain is a study of Graves' ophthalmopathy and Graves' hyperthyroidism. Whole-study findings and limits: Thyroid clonotypes that were expanded above 0.001 frequency mostly also appeared in blood. It was with about 71% sensitivity and about 72% specificity that the model predicted ophthalmopathy progression.

About this clonotype: Its matching antigen is unknown.

V dropped 6 bases and J dropped 4 bases, with 16 bases sitting between them. Germline V gene sequence: CDR1 DFQATT, CDR2 SNEGSKA (reference sequence). This CDR3 comprises 14 residues. RNA served as the template for amplifying TCR beta CDR3 regions. HTBI primers were used in a first-round RT-PCR, which preceded a second-round multiplex PCR. In TCRdb, the multiplex PCR reads were re-called with MiXCR into one record per CDR3 protein. This table holds roughly 400,000 distinct CDR3 sequences, approximately 20% found once. Sequenced sample: peripheral blood. The clonotype comes from a woman aged 18 to 35 with Graves' ophthalmopathy. This chain uses TRBV20-1 with TRBJ1-5; tentative D call: TRBD1 (6 bases). DNA for the CDR3: TGCAGTGCAACAGAAGGGGGATGGAATCAGCCCCAGCATTTT. It specifies CSATEGGWNQPQHF.